The 27 T cell receptor beta chains given below trace back to one sample, sequenced in a study of cytomegalovirus exposure and HLA in healthy donors. Amplification used 60 Vbeta primers and 13 Jbeta primers. Method: immunoSEQ multiplex PCR; TCRdb's copy keeps in-frame clones and lacks some. The data contain roughly 140,000 clones, almost 80% of them singletons. Sequencing input: PBMCs. The origin of the receptors is a male donor in good health and CMV-seronegative.

The V and J genes are TRBV6-5 and TRBJ1-5; 8 bases are a match to TRBD1. The CDR3 runs 15 residues. Germline CDR1 reads MNHEY; CDR2 reads SVGAGI. V dropped 6 bases and J dropped 2; count of bases not matched to a gene: 6. This chain's CDR3 is CASSLTGGGNQPQHF. The CDR3 DNA reads as TGTGCCAGCAGCCTAACAGGGGGAGGCAATCAGCCCCAGCATTTT.

The rearrangement joins TRBV6-6 to TRBJ1-2; D remains unclear. Germline lookup yields CDR1 MNHNY and CDR2 SVGAGI (reference sequence). Trimming shortened V by 0 bases and J by 3 bases, and 8 bases separated the two germline ends. This CDR3 has 14 amino acids. CDR3 protein: CASSYSAVDYGYTF. The CDR3 DNA reads TGTGCCAGCAGTTACTCGGCCGTTGACTATGGCTACACCTTC.

The genes are TRBV4-1 and TRBJ1-3; D gene unclear. With 1 base removed from V and 0 bases from J, the gap between germline ends came to 7 bases. Germline V lookup: CDR1 MGHRA, CDR2 YSYEKL. This CDR3 comprises 15 residues. CDR3 DNA sequence: TGCGCCAGCAGCCAAGGGCCACGCTCTGGAAACACCATATATTTT. Translating gives CASSQGPRSGNTIYF.

V usage is TRBV7-9 and J usage is TRBJ2-1; D gene unclear. The CDR3 runs 16 residues. The germline gives CDR1 SEHNR, CDR2 FQNEAQ (reference sequence). The V end was cut by 0 bases, the J end by 5 bases, with 14 bases between. The CDR3 DNA is TGTGCCAGCAGCTTAGCGCCACAGTCAACCAACAATGAGCAGTTCTTC. Its translation: CASSLAPQSTNNEQFF.

The rearrangement joins TRBV5-1 to TRBJ1-1; 7 bases fit TRBD1. The CDR3 runs 11 residues. The V and J ends lost 6 bases and 4 bases, in that order; junction bases with no gene match: 0. Per germline, CDR1 SGHRS and CDR2 YFSETQ. The CDR3 protein is CASTGGTEAFF. The CDR3 DNA follows: TGCGCCAGCACAGGGGGCACTGAAGCTTTCTTT. Based on the CDR3 plus reference TRBV5-1 and TRBJ1-1, the full variable domain is KAGVTQTPRYLIKTRGQQVTLSCSPISGHRSVSWYQQTPGQGLQFLFEYFSETQRNKGNFPGRFSGRQFSNSRSEMNVSTLELGDSALYLCASTGGTEAFFGQGTRLTVV.

This clone turned up a few times. V usage is TRBV5-1 and J usage is TRBJ2-3, with TRBD2 matching 7 bases. Germline-derived CDR1 and CDR2 are SGHRS and YFSETQ. The CDR3 has 15 amino acids. Trimming cost V 3 bases and J 5 bases; bases outside gene matches: 9. In DNA, the CDR3 is TGCGCCAGCAGCTGGGGGAGGGCCGGCCAAGATACGCAGTATTTT. This gives the protein CASSWGRAGQDTQYF.

The V call is TRBV6-1, the J call TRBJ1-5, with 7 bases aligning to TRBD1. The CDR3 is 15 amino acids. Losses at the gene ends were 1 base for V and 7 bases for J; bases not matched to a gene: 7. Germline values: CDR1 MNHNS, CDR2 SASEGT. CDR3 sequence: CASSEGVQGWQPQHF. The CDR3 region has the DNA TGTGCCAGCAGTGAAGGGGTACAGGGGTGGCAGCCCCAGCATTTT.

This clone was picked up a small number of times. The chain is built from TRBV6-1 and TRBJ2-2; TRBD1 matches at 9 bases. CDR3 length equals 14 residues. CDR1 is MNHNS and CDR2 is SASEGT in the germline V gene. With V trimmed by 4 bases and J by 8 bases, 5 bases remained unmatched. This CDR3 reads CASSGSGTGGELFF. The CDR3 DNA follows: TGTGCCAGCAGTGGATCCGGGACAGGGGGGGAGCTGTTTTTT.

Only one count was recorded for this clone. The chain uses TRBV7-3 and TRBJ2-2; the D gene is possibly TRBD1 (6 bases). The CDR3 contains 14 residues. In germline, CDR1 is SGHTA, CDR2 FQGTGA. V lost 2 bases to trimming and J lost 4 bases, with 8 bases between them. The CDR3 nucleotides read TGTGCCAGCAGCTTACAACAGGGCACCGGGGAGCTGTTTTTT. It is translated as CASSLQQGTGELFF.

In this sample, this clone turned up once. The chain employs TRBV5-6 and TRBJ2-7; TRBD1 matches at 9 bases. The germline V gene has CDR1 SGHDT and CDR2 YYEEEE. The V and J ends lost 3 bases and 6 bases, in that order; junction bases with no gene match: 7. CDR3 length equals 14 residues. The CDR3 sequence: CASSYGQGLGEQYF. The CDR3, as DNA: TGTGCCAGCAGCTACGGACAGGGGCTTGGCGAGCAGTACTTC.

The J gene is TRBJ2-5, the V gene TRBV19; 9 bases map to TRBD2. J gave up 4 bases and V 5 bases, and 2 bases lay outside the gene matches. The CDR3 loop spans 13 amino acids. In germline, CDR1 is LNHDA, CDR2 SQIVND (reference sequence). In nucleotides, the CDR3 is TGTGCCAGTAGTTTTAGCGGGAGAGAGACCCAGTACTTC. This codes for CASSFSGRETQYF.

The genes are TRBV23-1 and TRBJ1-4, with TRBD1 as a possible D gene (6 bases). TRBV23-1 is flagged as an ORF with uncertain function. This CDR3 has 16 residues. Trimming pared 4 bases from V and 10 bases from J, leaving 22 bases between. This CDR3 reads CASSPQSRGPEGKLFF. The CDR3 region has the DNA TGCGCCAGCAGTCCGCAATCCAGGGGACCCGAGGGAAAACTGTTTTTT.

This chain links TRBV5-6 with TRBJ2-3, with D tentatively TRBD1 (5 bases). Trimming left V 1 base short and J 8 bases short, with 8 bases between. The length of the CDR3 is 12 residues. CDR1 is SGHDT, CDR2 YYEEEE, per germline. CDR3 loop: CASSLYRGTQYF. The CDR3, as DNA: TGTGCCAGCAGCTTGTATAGGGGTACGCAGTATTTT.

This clone was recorded a few times. The rearrangement uses TRBV9 and TRBJ2-1; D is unresolved. Trimming pared 4 bases from V and 0 bases from J, leaving 11 bases between. From germline, CDR1 is SGDLS and CDR2 YYNGEE. This CDR3 is built from 15 residues. The chain's CDR3 is CASSPQIGSYNEQFF. CDR3 nucleotide sequence: TGTGCCAGCAGCCCCCAGATTGGCTCCTACAATGAGCAGTTCTTC.

This clone is a singleton in its sample. The gene calls are TRBV7-9 and TRBJ2-1, with D tentatively TRBD2 (5 bases). Trimming left V 0 bases short and J 4 bases short, with 7 bases between. In germline, CDR1 is SEHNR, CDR2 FQNEAQ (reference sequence). The CDR3 spans 14 residues. This CDR3 reads CASSLAGVYNEQFF. The CDR3 nucleotides are TGTGCCAGCAGCTTAGCCGGGGTTTACAATGAGCAGTTCTTC.

J is TRBJ2-7 and V is TRBV7-8, with a tentative D call TRBD2 (6 bases). The V end was cut by 5 bases, the J end by 0 bases, with 17 bases between. There are 16 residues in the CDR3. Germline CDR1 and CDR2: SGHVS and FQNEAQ. The DNA for the CDR3 is TGTGCCAGCAGCCCGCGGGACCCTAACTTCTCCTACGAGCAGTACTTC. Protein sequence: CASSPRDPNFSYEQYF.

The chain uses TRBV5-1 and TRBJ1-3; D possibly corresponds to TRBD1 (5 bases). The V gene's germline CDR1 is SGHRS and CDR2 YFSETQ. The CDR3 runs 14 residues. Trimming took off 3 bases at V and 2 bases at J, with 9 bases between the two ends. Here the CDR3 reads CASSSGGAGNTIYF. CDR3 DNA sequence: TGCGCCAGCAGCTCGGGGGGTGCTGGAAACACCATATATTTT. Full variable domain (outside the CDR3, taken from reference TRBV5-1 and TRBJ1-3): KAGVTQTPRYLIKTRGQQVTLSCSPISGHRSVSWYQQTPGQGLQFLFEYFSETQRNKGNFPGRFSGRQFSNSRSEMNVSTLELGDSALYLCASSSGGAGNTIYFGEGSWLTVV.

The chain employs TRBV9 and TRBJ2-1; no reliable D call. V was shortened by 0 bases and J by 1 base, with 8 bases between the two germline ends. Germline V gene data show CDR1 as SGDLS and CDR2 as YYNGEE. The CDR3 covers 15 residues. The CDR3 loop reads CASSVGVASYNEQFF. The CDR3 nucleotides read TGTGCCAGCAGCGTAGGGGTAGCTTCCTACAATGAGCAGTTCTTC.

V is TRBV18 and J is TRBJ2-3; no clear D. Germline lookup yields CDR1 KGHSH and CDR2 LQKENI. The CDR3 consists of 14 residues. V was trimmed by 1 base and J by 6 bases, leaving 11 bases between them. As DNA, the CDR3 is TGTGCCAGCTCACCACTTATTAGTCTGGATACGCAGTATTTT. It yields the protein CASSPLISLDTQYF.

The J gene is TRBJ2-5, the V gene TRBV7-9; tentatively, D is TRBD1 (6 bases). This CDR3 is 14 amino acids long. V lost 4 bases and J lost 5, with 14 bases in between. Germline values: CDR1 SEHNR, CDR2 FQNEAQ (reference sequence). In nucleotides, the CDR3 is TGTGCCAGCAGCTCCGGACTTACAGGGGAGACCCAGTACTTC. Encoded protein: CASSSGLTGETQYF.

This chain connects TRBV6-5 to TRBJ1-4, with 8 bases that match TRBD1. V was pared by 4 bases and J by 8 bases, with 6 bases of the junction left unmatched. Germline loops: CDR1 MNHEY, CDR2 SVGAGI. The CDR3 spans 14 residues. This chain's CDR3 is CASSFGQGGEKLFF. CDR3 sequence (DNA): TGTGCCAGCAGTTTCGGACAGGGTGGGGAAAAACTGTTTTTT.

The chain has TRBV19 and TRBJ1-2, with 12 positions matching TRBD1. Germline trimming cut 5 bases from V and 8 bases from J; bases unmatched to any gene: 6. CDR3 length: 14 residues. Germline V gene data show CDR1 as LNHDA and CDR2 as SQIVND (reference sequence). The DNA for the CDR3 is TGTGCCAGTAGTCCCCGGGACAGGGGGCCCGGCTACACCTTC. Protein: CASSPRDRGPGYTF.

The genes are TRBV5-1 and TRBJ2-7; D uncertain. This CDR3 has 13 amino acids. Germline V lookup: CDR1 SGHRS, CDR2 YFSETQ. Trimming removed 1 base from V and 5 bases from J, with 10 bases in between. The CDR3 here is CASSLNPPNEQYF. For the CDR3, the DNA is TGCGCCAGCAGCTTGAACCCTCCTAACGAGCAGTACTTC. The whole variable domain, filled in from reference TRBV5-1 and TRBJ2-7, reads KAGVTQTPRYLIKTRGQQVTLSCSPISGHRSVSWYQQTPGQGLQFLFEYFSETQRNKGNFPGRFSGRQFSNSRSEMNVSTLELGDSALYLCASSLNPPNEQYFGPGTRLTVT.

The V and J genes are TRBV10-3 and TRBJ2-3, with 8 bases fitting TRBD1. V lost 5 bases, J lost 4 bases, and 11 bases stayed unmatched. CDR1 and CDR2 from the germline V gene are ENHRY and SYGVKD. This CDR3 is built from 16 residues. CDR3 in DNA: TGTGCCATCAGTTATCCACCGACAGGGGCGGCAGATACGCAGTATTTT. Translated: CAISYPPTGAADTQYF.

The V and J genes are TRBV15 and TRBJ2-7, with a weak D call TRBD2 (6 bases). CDR1 LNHNV and CDR2 YYDKDF come from the germline V gene (reference sequence). This CDR3 comprises 16 residues. V gave up 4 bases and J gave up 5 bases, with 21 bases separating them. The CDR3 loop is CATSTIPDAGRDEQYF. For the CDR3, the DNA is TGTGCCACCAGCACTATTCCAGACGCGGGACGGGACGAGCAGTACTTC.

A word on this clone: Other DNA sequences in this sample translate to the same CDR3. The chain links TRBV2 to TRBJ2-5; 11 bases align to TRBD2. The CDR3 has 16 residues. CDR1 and CDR2 from the germline V gene are SNHLY and FYNNEI. V dropped 0 bases and J dropped 5; count of bases not matched to a gene: 5. DNA of the CDR3: TGTGCCAGCAGTGAAGCGGGCCTAGCGGGGGGTGAGACCCAGTACTTC. This gives the protein CASSEAGLAGGETQYF. Full variable domain (outside the CDR3, taken from reference TRBV2 and TRBJ2-5): EPEVTQTPSHQVTQMGQEVILRCVPISNHLYFYWYRQILGQKVEFLVSFYNNEISEKSEIFDDQFSVERPDGSNFTLKIRSTKLEDSAMYFCASSEAGLAGGETQYFGPGTRLLVL.

This chain joins TRBV4-3 and TRBJ1-1; D gene ambiguous. V was trimmed by 4 bases and J by 5 bases, leaving 14 bases between them. The CDR3 length is 14 residues. The germline V gene encodes CDR1 LGHNA and CDR2 YSLEER. CDR3 sequence: CASSRRLGYTEAFF. The CDR3, as DNA: TGCGCCAGCAGCCGCCGACTCGGGTATACTGAAGCTTTCTTT.